What follows are 23 T cell receptor beta chains derived from one specimen sequenced in a study of monozygotic twins with cystic fibrosis. Sequenced by immunoSEQ multiplex PCR; TCRdb stores in-frame clones only, minus some. The repertoire holds around 33,000 clones, with about 87% as singletons. Sequencing was done on a sample of blood. All receptors derive from a girl aged 2-10 years with cystic fibrosis.

This clone was observed a few times. The V and J genes are TRBV7-9 and TRBJ2-1; tentatively, D is TRBD2 (6 bases). Germline CDR1 is SEHNR and CDR2 is FQNEAQ (reference sequence). The germline V and J ends were trimmed by 0 bases and 4 bases, with 13 bases remaining between them. The CDR3 consists of 16 residues. The CDR3: CASSLAGTPGYNEQFF. CDR3 DNA sequence: TGTGCCAGCAGCTTAGCTGGGACTCCAGGGTACAATGAGCAGTTCTTC.

This clone appeared a single time. The chain combines TRBV7-2 with TRBJ2-7, with D perhaps assigned TRBD1 or TRBD2 (5 bases each). V lost 2 bases and J lost 0, with 20 bases in between. The CDR3 length is 18 residues. CDR1 and CDR2 (germline): SGHTA, FQGNSA. CDR3 bases: TGTGCCAGCAGCTTATACGAGGGGCGATACCCCAGCTCCTACGAGCAGTACTTC. Translation gives CASSLYEGRYPSSYEQYF.

CDR3 sequence: CASSERGGFAYEQYF. In DNA, the CDR3 is TGTGCCAGCAGTGAACGAGGGGGGTTCGCCTACGAGCAGTACTTC. The chain recombines TRBV2 with TRBJ2-7, with D perhaps given as TRBD1 or TRBD2 (6 bases each). This CDR3 spans 15 amino acids. Trimming pared 2 bases from V and 2 bases from J, leaving 13 bases between. Germline-derived CDR1 and CDR2 are SNHLY and FYNNEI.

V is TRBV18 and J is TRBJ1-4; D is uncertain. CDR3 length: 11 residues. Germline V CDR1 and CDR2: KGHSH, LQKENI. The V end was cut by 4 bases, the J end by 8 bases, with 5 bases between. The CDR3 reads CASSRGEKLFF. The CDR3 DNA reads TGTGCCAGCTCACGAGGGGAAAAACTGTTTTTT.

The chain has TRBV30 and TRBJ1-6, with D unresolved. Germline V gene data show CDR1 as GTSNPN and CDR2 as SVGIG (reference sequence). V was shortened by 3 bases and J by 7 bases, with 13 bases between the two germline ends. The CDR3 covers 14 residues. This CDR3 is CAWRIRRENSPLHF. The CDR3 DNA follows: TGTGCCTGGAGGATAAGGCGTGAGAATTCACCCCTCCACTTT.

The chain employs TRBV27 and TRBJ1-6; 10 nucleotides agree with TRBD1. Losses at the gene ends were 6 bases for V and 8 bases for J; bases not matched to a gene: 4. Germline V gene data show CDR1 as MNHEY and CDR2 as SMNVEV (reference sequence). There are 14 residues in the CDR3. The CDR3: CASRVTGGHSPLHF. The CDR3 DNA follows: TGTGCCAGCAGGGTGACAGGGGGCCATTCACCCCTCCACTTT.

The CDR3 loop is CASSQGFATNEKLFF. The DNA for the CDR3 is TGTGCCAGCAGCCAGGGGTTTGCAACTAATGAAAAACTGTTTTTT. This chain links TRBV14 with TRBJ1-4; D is undetermined. Deletions cut 3 bases from V and 0 bases from J, with 8 bases between. CDR1 is SGHDN and CDR2 is FVKESK in the germline V gene. There are 15 residues in the CDR3.

This clone was seen only once. V usage is TRBV18 and J usage is TRBJ2-6, with D unclear. V lost 3 bases and J lost 0, with 9 bases in between. This CDR3 region has 16 residues. Germline CDR1 KGHSH, CDR2 LQKENI. For the CDR3, the DNA is TGTGCCAGCTCACCCGACGGATTCTCTGGGGCCAACGTCCTGACTTTC. This gives the protein CASSPDGFSGANVLTF.

This clone appeared once. V is TRBV7-9 and J is TRBJ2-1; 7 positions agree with TRBD2. CDR1 SEHNR and CDR2 FQNEAQ come from the germline V gene (reference sequence). This CDR3 is built from 18 residues. Trimming took 5 bases from V and 2 from J; bases not matched to a gene: 15. CDR3 protein: CASSRTGVAGHPYNEQFF. The CDR3 DNA sequence: TGTGCCAGCAGCCGCACCGGGGTAGCGGGTCACCCCTACAATGAGCAGTTCTTC.

V gene TRBV18 combines with J gene TRBJ1-5; D remains ambiguous. Trimming left V 4 bases short and J 9 bases short, with 13 bases between. The CDR3 has 13 amino acids. Germline-derived CDR1 and CDR2 are KGHSH and LQKENI. As DNA, the CDR3 is TGTGCCAGCTCACGTCAAGACTTGGGGCCCCAGCATTTT. It yields the protein CASSRQDLGPQHF.

This rearrangement joins TRBV7-2 to TRBJ1-2; 7 bases are a match to TRBD1. This CDR3 spans 14 amino acids. The V and J ends lost 4 bases and 4 bases, in that order; junction bases with no gene match: 6. Germline CDR1 and CDR2: SGHTA and FQGNSA. DNA for the CDR3: TGTGCCAGCAGCTACGACAGACAGGGCTATGGCTACACCTTC. Its protein is CASSYDRQGYGYTF. The full variable domain, its missing parts supplied by reference TRBV7-2 and TRBJ1-2, is GAGVSQSPSNKVTEKGKDVELRCDPISGHTALYWYRQSLGQGLEFLIYFQGNSAPDKSGLPSDRFSAERTGGSVSTLTIQRTQQEDSAVYLCASSYDRQGYGYTFGSGTRLTVV.

The V gene is TRBV19, the J gene TRBJ1-2; 8 positions match TRBD1. This CDR3 has 15 residues. The V gene end was trimmed by 7 bases and the J gene end by 1 base; junction bases not matched to a gene: 8. Germline loops: CDR1 LNHDA, CDR2 SQIVND (reference sequence). For the CDR3, the DNA is TGTGCCAGTATTGTGACTGGACAGGGTAACTATGGCTACACCTTC. Amino acids: CASIVTGQGNYGYTF.

The chain uses TRBV4-3 and TRBJ1-2; 7 bases line up with TRBD1. CDR3 length: 13 amino acids. V trimming: 0 bases; J trimming: 7 bases; junction bases outside the gene matches: 2. Germline loops: CDR1 LGHNA, CDR2 YSLEER. In nucleotides, the CDR3 is TGCGCCAGCAGCCAAGACAGGGGGGGTGGCTACACCTTC. Translation gives CASSQDRGGGYTF.

This clone was seen only a few times. The chain combines TRBV30 with TRBJ1-5; 7 bases fit TRBD1. Per germline, CDR1 GTSNPN and CDR2 SVGIG (reference sequence). This CDR3 contains 13 residues. The junction had 4 bases not matched to a gene; V was cut back by 4 bases and J by 4 bases. The CDR3 loop reads CAWTGGWNQPQHF. Written as DNA, the CDR3 is TGTGCCTGGACAGGGGGTTGGAATCAGCCCCAGCATTTT.

The CDR3 region is CASSGLAGHNEQFF. CDR3 in DNA: TGCGCCAGCAGCGGGCTAGCGGGCCACAATGAGCAGTTCTTC. The chain has TRBV5-1 and TRBJ2-1; 8 bases align to TRBD2. After removal of 4 bases from V and 5 bases from J, the junction contained 5 bases not matched to a gene. This CDR3 spans 14 amino acids. From germline, CDR1 is SGHRS and CDR2 YFSETQ.

This clone turned up a few times. The V and J genes are TRBV13 and TRBJ2-5, with TRBD2 matching 11 bases. This CDR3 is 14 amino acids long. The germline V gene encodes CDR1 PRHDT and CDR2 FYEKMQ (reference sequence). With V trimmed by 5 bases and J by 3 bases, 2 bases remained unmatched. CDR3 in DNA: TGTGCCAGCAGCGTAGCGGGGGGGGAAGAGACCCAGTACTTC. Translating gives CASSVAGGEETQYF.

The rearrangement links TRBV5-1 to TRBJ2-7; 7 nucleotides match TRBD1. CDR3 length equals 14 residues. V lost 4 bases, J lost 0 bases, and 4 bases stayed unmatched. Germline V gene data show CDR1 as SGHRS and CDR2 as YFSETQ. Here the CDR3 DNA reads TGCGCCAGCAGCAAGGACAGGTTCTCCTACGAGCAGTACTTC. Translated, it gives CASSKDRFSYEQYF.

The genes are TRBV18 and TRBJ1-6; no clear D gene. This CDR3 has 13 residues. Germline assignment: CDR1 KGHSH and CDR2 LQKENI. Between the trimmed V and J ends, which lost 2 bases and 9 bases, there was a span of 8 bases. The CDR3 nucleotides are TGTGCCAGCTCACCAAATGAGATTTCACCCCTCCACTTT. It encodes CASSPNEISPLHF.

The J gene is TRBJ2-1, the V gene TRBV4-1; TRBD2 might be the D (5 bases). There are 16 residues in the CDR3. With 1 base removed from V and 4 bases from J, the gap between germline ends came to 14 bases. Germline V gene lookup returns CDR1 MGHRA and CDR2 YSYEKL. The CDR3 reads CASSQGSSTGYNEQFF. In nucleotides, the CDR3 is TGCGCCAGCAGCCAAGGTTCGTCGACGGGATACAATGAGCAGTTCTTC.

The J gene is TRBJ1-1, the V gene TRBV6-1; 9 nucleotides line up with TRBD1. The CDR3 has 13 amino acids. Germline V lookup: CDR1 MNHNS, CDR2 SASEGT. The J segment lost 5 bases and the V segment lost 9 bases, leaving 7 bases of the junction unmatched. The CDR3 DNA is TGTGCCAGTTACAGGGGGCTGGTGACTGAAGCTTTCTTT. Translated, it gives CASYRGLVTEAFF.

This clone has just a few counts. V usage is TRBV9 and J usage is TRBJ1-6; possibly TRBD1 for D (5 bases). The germline gives CDR1 SGDLS, CDR2 YYNGEE. Trimming removed 6 bases from V and 9 bases from J, with 22 bases in between. The CDR3 is made up of 16 amino acids. Here the CDR3 DNA reads TGTGCCAGCAAAGGACTCGGGACCCAGGTATTTTCACCCCTCCACTTT. Its protein is CASKGLGTQVFSPLHF.

The chain uses TRBV7-9 and TRBJ2-5, with D unresolved. This CDR3 has 15 amino acids. Deletions cut 4 bases from V and 5 bases from J, with 17 bases between. CDR1 and CDR2 from the germline V gene are SEHNR and FQNEAQ (reference sequence). The CDR3 DNA reads as TGTGCCAGCAGCTCAACTGCCCTGAATGTGGAGACCCAGTACTTC. Protein product: CASSSTALNVETQYF.

This rearrangement joins TRBV6-4 to TRBJ2-3; unclear D gene. The V and J ends lost 5 bases and 6 bases respectively, with 12 bases between them. Germline V gene data show CDR1 as MRHNA and CDR2 as SNTAGT. There are 13 residues in the CDR3. The CDR3 protein is CASSRKNGDTQYF. DNA for the CDR3: TGTGCCAGCAGTCGGAAAAATGGGGATACGCAGTATTTT.